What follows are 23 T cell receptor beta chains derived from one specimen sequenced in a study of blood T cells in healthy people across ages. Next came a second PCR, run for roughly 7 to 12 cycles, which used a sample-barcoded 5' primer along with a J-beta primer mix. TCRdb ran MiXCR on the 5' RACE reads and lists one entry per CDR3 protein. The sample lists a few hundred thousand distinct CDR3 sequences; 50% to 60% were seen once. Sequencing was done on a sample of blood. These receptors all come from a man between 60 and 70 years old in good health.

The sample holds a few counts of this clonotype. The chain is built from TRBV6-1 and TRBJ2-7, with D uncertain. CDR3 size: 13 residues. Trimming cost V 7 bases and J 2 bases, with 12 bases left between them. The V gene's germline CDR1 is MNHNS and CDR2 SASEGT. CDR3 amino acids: CASTISRAYEQYF. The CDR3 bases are TGTGCCAGCACAATTAGCCGCGCCTACGAGCAGTACTTC.

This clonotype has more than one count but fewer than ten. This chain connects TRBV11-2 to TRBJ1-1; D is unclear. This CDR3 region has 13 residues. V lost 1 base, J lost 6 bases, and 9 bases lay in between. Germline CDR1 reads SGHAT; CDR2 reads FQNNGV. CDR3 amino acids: CASSLGPLPEAFF. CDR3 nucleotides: TGTGCCAGCAGCTTAGGCCCCCTTCCTGAAGCTTTCTTT.

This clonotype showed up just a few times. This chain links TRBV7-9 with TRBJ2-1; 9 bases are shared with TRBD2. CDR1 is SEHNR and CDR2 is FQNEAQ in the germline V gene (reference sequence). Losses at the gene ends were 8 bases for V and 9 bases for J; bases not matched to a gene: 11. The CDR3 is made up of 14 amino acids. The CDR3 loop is CASSISGSPTEQFF. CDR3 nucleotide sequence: TGTGCCAGCTCTATTAGCGGGAGCCCTACTGAGCAGTTCTTC.

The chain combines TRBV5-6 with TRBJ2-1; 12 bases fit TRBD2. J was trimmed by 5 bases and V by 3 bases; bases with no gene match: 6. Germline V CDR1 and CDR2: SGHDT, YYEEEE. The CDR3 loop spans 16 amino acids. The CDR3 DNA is TGTGCCAGCAGCTCCCGGACTAGCGGGGCGCACAATGAGCAGTTCTTC. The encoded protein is CASSSRTSGAHNEQFF.

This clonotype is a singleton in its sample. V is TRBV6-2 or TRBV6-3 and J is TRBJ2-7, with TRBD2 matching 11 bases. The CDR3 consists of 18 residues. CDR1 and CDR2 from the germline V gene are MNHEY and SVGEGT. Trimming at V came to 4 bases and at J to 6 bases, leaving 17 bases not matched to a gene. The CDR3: CASSSNHLLAGGGSEQYF. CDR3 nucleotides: TGTGCCAGCAGTTCAAATCACCTGCTAGCGGGAGGAGGCTCCGAGCAGTACTTC.

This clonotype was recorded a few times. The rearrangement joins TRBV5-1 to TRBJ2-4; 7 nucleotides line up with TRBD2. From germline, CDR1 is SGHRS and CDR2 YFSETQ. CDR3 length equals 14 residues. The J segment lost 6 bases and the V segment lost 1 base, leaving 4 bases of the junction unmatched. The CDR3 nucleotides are TGCGCCAGCAGCTTGAGCGGGGAGACAAACATTCAGTACTTC. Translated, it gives CASSLSGETNIQYF.

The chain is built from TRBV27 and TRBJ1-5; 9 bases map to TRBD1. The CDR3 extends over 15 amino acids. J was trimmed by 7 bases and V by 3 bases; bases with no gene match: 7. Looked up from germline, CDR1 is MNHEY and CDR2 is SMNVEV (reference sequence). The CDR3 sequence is CASSLRTGVGQPQHF. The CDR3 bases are TGTGCCAGCAGTTTGAGGACAGGGGTTGGGCAGCCCCAGCATTTT.

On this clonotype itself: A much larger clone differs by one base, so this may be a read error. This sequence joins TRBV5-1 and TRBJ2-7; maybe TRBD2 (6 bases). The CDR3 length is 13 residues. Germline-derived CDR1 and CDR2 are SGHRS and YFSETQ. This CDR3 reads CANSRIPGTEQYF. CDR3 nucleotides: TGCGCCAACAGCCGTATTCCAGGGACTGAGCAGTACTTC.

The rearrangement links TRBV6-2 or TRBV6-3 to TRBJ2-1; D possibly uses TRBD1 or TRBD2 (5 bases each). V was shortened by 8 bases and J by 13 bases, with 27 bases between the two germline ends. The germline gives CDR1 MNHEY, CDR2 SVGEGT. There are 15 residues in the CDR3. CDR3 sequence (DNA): TGTGCCAGCCGCGCCGGGACCTATACCACCGAGGGACAGTTCTTC. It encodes CASRAGTYTTEGQFF.

The DNA of the CDR3 is TGTGCCAGCAGCCGTGGGTGGACTAATGAAAAACTGTTTTTT. It codes for CASSRGWTNEKLFF. This rearrangement joins TRBV6-5 to TRBJ1-4; D gene unclear. Trimming took off 6 bases at V and 2 bases at J, with 10 bases between the two ends. Per the germline V gene, CDR1 is MNHEY and CDR2 is SVGAGI. This CDR3 spans 14 amino acids.

CDR3 region: CASSQSSGQGNEKLFF. The CDR3 bases are TGTGCCAGCAGCCAATCATCGGGACAGGGTAACGAAAAACTGTTTTTT. This chain connects TRBV4-2 to TRBJ1-4, with TRBD1 matching 9 bases. The ends lost 2 bases at V and 8 bases at J; junction bases unmatched: 9. This CDR3 region has 16 residues. In germline, CDR1 is LGHNA, CDR2 YNFKEQ.

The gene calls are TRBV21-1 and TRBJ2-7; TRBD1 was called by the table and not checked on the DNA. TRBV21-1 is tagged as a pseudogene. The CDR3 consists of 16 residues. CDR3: CASSRRGAGECSEQYF. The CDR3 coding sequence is TGTGCCAGCAGCAGAAGGGGGGCAGGGGAGTGTTCCGAGCAGTACTTC.

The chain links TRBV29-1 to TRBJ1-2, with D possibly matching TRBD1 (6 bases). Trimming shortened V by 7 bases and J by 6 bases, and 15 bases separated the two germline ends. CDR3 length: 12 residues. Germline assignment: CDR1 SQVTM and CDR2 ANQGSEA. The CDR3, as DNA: TGCAGCGCCGCGAGGGGGGGGAATGGCTACACCTTC. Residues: CSAARGGNGYTF. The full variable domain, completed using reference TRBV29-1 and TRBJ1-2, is SAVISQKPSRDICQRGTSLTIQCQVDSQVTMMFWYRQQPGQSLTLIATANQGSEATYESGFVIDKFPISRPNLTFSTLTVSNMSPEDSSIYLCSAARGGNGYTFGSGTRLTVV.

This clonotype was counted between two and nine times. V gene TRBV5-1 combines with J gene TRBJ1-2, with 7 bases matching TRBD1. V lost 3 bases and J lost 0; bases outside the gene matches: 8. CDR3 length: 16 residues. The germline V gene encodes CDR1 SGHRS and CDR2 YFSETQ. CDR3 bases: TGCGCCAGCAGCTCGACAGGGACGGAAGCTAACTATGGCTACACCTTC. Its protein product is CASSSTGTEANYGYTF.

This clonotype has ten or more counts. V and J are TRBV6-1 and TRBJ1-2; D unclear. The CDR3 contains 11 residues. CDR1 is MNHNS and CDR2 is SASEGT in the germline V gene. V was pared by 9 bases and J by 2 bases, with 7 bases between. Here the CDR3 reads CASSLNYGYTF. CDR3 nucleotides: TGTGCCAGTTCTTTGAACTATGGCTACACCTTC.

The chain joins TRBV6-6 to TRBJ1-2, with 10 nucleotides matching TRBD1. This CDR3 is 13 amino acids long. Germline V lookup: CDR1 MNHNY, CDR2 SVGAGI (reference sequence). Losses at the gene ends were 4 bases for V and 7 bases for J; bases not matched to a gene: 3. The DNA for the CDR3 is TGTGCCAGCAGTTGGGGGGACAGGGGTGGCTACACCTTC. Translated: CASSWGDRGGYTF.

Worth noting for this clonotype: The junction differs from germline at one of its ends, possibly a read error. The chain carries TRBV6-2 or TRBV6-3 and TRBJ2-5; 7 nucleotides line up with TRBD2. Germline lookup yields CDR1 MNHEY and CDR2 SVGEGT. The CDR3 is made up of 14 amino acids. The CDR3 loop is CVSCQRERQETQYF. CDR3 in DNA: TGTGTCAGCTGTCAGCGGGAACGCCAAGAGACCCAGTACTTC.

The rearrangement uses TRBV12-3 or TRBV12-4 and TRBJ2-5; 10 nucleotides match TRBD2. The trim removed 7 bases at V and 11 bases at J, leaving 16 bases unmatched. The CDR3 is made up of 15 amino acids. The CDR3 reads CASTRQRGGYNEQYF. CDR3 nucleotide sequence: TGTGCCAGCACCAGGCAGCGGGGGGGCTACAATGAGCAGTACTTC.

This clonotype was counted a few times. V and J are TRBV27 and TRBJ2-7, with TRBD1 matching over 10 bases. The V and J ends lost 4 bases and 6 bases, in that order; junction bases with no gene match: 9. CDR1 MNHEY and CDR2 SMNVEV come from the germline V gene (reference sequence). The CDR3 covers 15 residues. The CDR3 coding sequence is TGTGCCAGCAGTTACCCGGGACAGGGGACTGGCGAGCAGTACTTC. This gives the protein CASSYPGQGTGEQYF.

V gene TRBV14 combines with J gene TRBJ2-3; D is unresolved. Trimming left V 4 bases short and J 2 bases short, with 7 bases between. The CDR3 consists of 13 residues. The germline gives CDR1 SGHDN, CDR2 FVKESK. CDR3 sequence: CASSRTTTDTQYF. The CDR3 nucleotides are TGTGCCAGCAGCCGGACCACCACAGATACGCAGTATTTT. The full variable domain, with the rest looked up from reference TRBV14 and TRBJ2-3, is EAGVTQFPSHSVIEKGQTVTLRCDPISGHDNLYWYRRVMGKEIKFLLHFVKESKQDESGMPNNRFLAERTGGTYSTLKVQPAELEDSGVYFCASSRTTTDTQYFGPGTRLTVL.

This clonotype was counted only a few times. Here the CDR3 DNA reads TGCGCCAGCAGCCACCCGAGGTCTAGCGGGAGGTTCGAGCAGTTCTTC. This encodes CASSHPRSSGRFEQFF. The chain joins TRBV4-3 to TRBJ2-1, with TRBD2 identical over 11 bases. Looked up from germline, CDR1 is LGHNA and CDR2 is YSLEER. V trimming: 3 bases; J trimming: 10 bases; junction bases outside the gene matches: 11. The CDR3 extends over 16 amino acids.

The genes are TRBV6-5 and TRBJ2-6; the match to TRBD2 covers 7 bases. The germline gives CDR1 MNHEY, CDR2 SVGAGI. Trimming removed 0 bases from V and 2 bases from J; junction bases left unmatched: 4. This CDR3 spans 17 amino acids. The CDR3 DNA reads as TGTGCCAGCAGTTACTCGATGGGGGGGGCTGGGGCCAACGTCCTGACTTTC. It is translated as CASSYSMGGAGANVLTF.

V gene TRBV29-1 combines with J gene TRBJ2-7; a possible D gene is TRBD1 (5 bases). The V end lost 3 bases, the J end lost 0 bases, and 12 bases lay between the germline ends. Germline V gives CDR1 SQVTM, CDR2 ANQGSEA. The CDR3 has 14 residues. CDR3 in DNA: TGCAGCGTTGAGGAAGGGGCGAGCTCCTACGAGCAGTACTTC. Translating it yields CSVEEGASSYEQYF.